The 11 T cell receptor beta chains listed next were all sequenced from one sample in a study of tumor-infiltrating lymphocytes in primary liver carcinoma (dated by TCRdb to about 2017). Without any cell sorting, total RNA and DNA were extracted together from around 20-30 mg of bulk tissue using the AllPrep DNA/RNA mini kit. The instrument given in TCRdb is Illumina HiSeq 2500. Starting from 450 to 500 ng total RNA, TCRbeta-specific cDNA was produced by reverse transcription with a constant-region primer and ProtoScript II reverse transcriptase. Construction of the TCRbeta libraries relied on three nested rounds of multiplex PCR, following a slightly modified ARM-PCR procedure. The first two PCR rounds used multiplex TRBV1-TRBV30 forward primers with a Cbeta reverse primer, each for 10 to 11 cycles. Using fastp at Q25 and MiXCR, TCRdb reprocessed the public reads and kept productive beta chains. Entries are consolidated by CDR3 protein sequence, retaining the most common genes and DNA. This sample lists about 100,000 distinct CDR3 sequences; about two thirds were detected once. The top ten clonotypes cover more than 10% of the sample.

Sample: liver tumor tissue from sampling region 2. Taken with the paper, the label for cell subset or site translates to: tumor region T2, inferior pole. The origin of the receptors is an older woman with primary liver carcinoma and hepatitis B virus infection.

This clonotype was observed a handful of times. The chain is built from TRBV5-1 and TRBJ1-6; 7 bases match TRBD1. Trimming took 0 bases from V and 7 from J; bases not matched to a gene: 4. Per germline, CDR1 SGHRS and CDR2 YFSETQ. The CDR3 spans 15 residues. The CDR3: CASSLGTGRNSPLHF. CDR3 DNA: TGCGCCAGCAGCTTGGGGACAGGACGAAATTCACCCCTCCACTTT.

This clonotype was counted at least ten times. The rearrangement links TRBV29-1 to TRBJ1-5; 7 bases map to TRBD1. Germline CDR1 and CDR2: SQVTM and ANQGSEA. J gave up 2 bases and V 6 bases, and 1 base lay outside the gene matches. This CDR3 contains 12 residues. The chain's CDR3 is CSVGTGNQPQHF. The CDR3 DNA sequence: TGCAGCGTGGGGACAGGCAATCAGCCCCAGCATTTT. Based on the CDR3 plus reference TRBV29-1 and TRBJ1-5, the full variable domain is SAVISQKPSRDICQRGTSLTIQCQVDSQVTMMFWYRQQPGQSLTLIATANQGSEATYESGFVIDKFPISRPNLTFSTLTVSNMSPEDSSIYLCSVGTGNQPQHFGDGTRLSIL.

The CDR3 coding sequence is TGTGCCACTTCATTCCAGGGAATGGGAGGGTCAAGGACTGAAGCTTTCTTT. This codes for CATSFQGMGGSRTEAFF. The chain links TRBV28 to TRBJ1-1, with D perhaps matching TRBD1 (5 bases). The CDR3 has 17 residues. Germline CDR1 reads MDHEN; CDR2 reads SYDVKM. Between the trimmed V and J ends, which lost 10 bases and 5 bases, there was a span of 29 bases.

With regard to this clonotype: This sequence may be a read error, since a much larger clone differs from it by one base. V usage is TRBV28 and J usage is TRBJ2-1; the D gene is possibly TRBD1 (5 bases). Germline values: CDR1 MDHEN, CDR2 SYDVKM. The CDR3 sequence is 16 residues long. DNA for the CDR3: TGTGCCAGCAGTTTACCGACAGCAAGCTCCTACAATAAGCAGTTCTTC. This gives the protein CASSLPTASSYNKQFF.

The chain is built from TRBV28 and TRBJ2-1, with a weak D call TRBD2 (6 bases). CDR3 length: 12 amino acids. The germline V gene encodes CDR1 MDHEN and CDR2 SYDVKM. Trimming stripped 8 bases from V and 3 bases from J, with 8 bases between. The CDR3 reads CASERVYNEQFF. CDR3 bases: TGTGCCAGCGAGCGGGTCTACAATGAGCAGTTCTTC. The full variable domain, in which reference TRBV28 and TRBJ2-1 provide the parts outside the CDR3, is DVKVTQSSRYLVKRTGEKVFLECVQDMDHENMFWYRQDPGLGLRLIYFSYDVKMKEKGDIPEGYSVSREKKERFSLILESASTNQTSMYLCASERVYNEQFFGPGTRLTVL.

In the case of this clonotype: One base away lies a much larger clone, so this may be a sequencing read error. The chain is built from TRBV5-1 and TRBJ2-1; the match to TRBD2 covers 8 bases. This CDR3 has 14 residues. Germline CDR1 SGHRS, CDR2 YFSETQ. This CDR3 reads CTSSLGLAGNEQFF. As DNA, the CDR3 is TGCACCAGCAGCCTCGGACTAGCAGGCAATGAGCAGTTCTTC.

This chain joins TRBV24-1 and TRBJ2-3; 8 nucleotides line up with TRBD1. CDR1 and CDR2 (germline): KGHDR, SFDVKD. The J segment lost 4 bases and the V segment lost 5 bases, leaving 4 bases of the junction unmatched. CDR3 length: 14 residues. CDR3 loop: CATSAATGADTQYF. The CDR3 DNA reads as TGTGCCACCAGTGCAGCGACAGGGGCAGATACGCAGTATTTT.

J is TRBJ2-3 and V is TRBV28; D is unresolved. Deletions cut 6 bases from V and 0 bases from J, with 13 bases between. The CDR3 runs 15 residues. Germline V gene data show CDR1 as MDHEN and CDR2 as SYDVKM. DNA of the CDR3: TGTGCCAGCAGGAGACTTTCAACTAGCACAGATACGCAGTATTTT. Its translation is CASRRLSTSTDTQYF. Together with reference TRBV28 and TRBJ2-3, the CDR3 gives the full variable domain: DVKVTQSSRYLVKRTGEKVFLECVQDMDHENMFWYRQDPGLGLRLIYFSYDVKMKEKGDIPEGYSVSREKKERFSLILESASTNQTSMYLCASRRLSTSTDTQYFGPGTRLTVL.

This clonotype occurred a few times. The V call is TRBV28, the J call TRBJ1-4; D ambiguous. Germline V gene lookup returns CDR1 MDHEN and CDR2 SYDVKM. V was trimmed by 4 bases and J by 7 bases, leaving 10 bases between them. The CDR3 is 13 amino acids. This CDR3 reads CASSYAPSEKLFF. The DNA of the CDR3 is TGTGCCAGCAGTTATGCTCCCTCTGAAAAACTGTTTTTT.

With regard to this clonotype: A junction boundary mismatches the germline segment, possibly from a read error. The chain combines TRBV11-1 with TRBJ2-3; D uncertain. This CDR3 has 14 residues. Per the germline V gene, CDR1 is SGHAT and CDR2 is FQDESV (reference sequence). CDR3 protein: CTSSLGQRAGESHF. CDR3 nucleotide sequence: TGTACCAGCAGCTTAGGGCAACGTGCAGGAGAGTCTCACTTT.

About this clonotype: This may be a read error: a much more frequent sequence differs by one nucleotide. The chain combines TRBV29-1 with TRBJ2-1; D remains unclear. V was trimmed by 3 bases and J by 6 bases, leaving 9 bases between them. In germline, CDR1 is SQVTM, CDR2 ANQGSEA. The CDR3 contains 12 residues. This CDR3 is CSVDGVCNEQFF. CDR3 DNA sequence: TGCAGCGTTGATGGGGTATGCAATGAGCAGTTCTTC.